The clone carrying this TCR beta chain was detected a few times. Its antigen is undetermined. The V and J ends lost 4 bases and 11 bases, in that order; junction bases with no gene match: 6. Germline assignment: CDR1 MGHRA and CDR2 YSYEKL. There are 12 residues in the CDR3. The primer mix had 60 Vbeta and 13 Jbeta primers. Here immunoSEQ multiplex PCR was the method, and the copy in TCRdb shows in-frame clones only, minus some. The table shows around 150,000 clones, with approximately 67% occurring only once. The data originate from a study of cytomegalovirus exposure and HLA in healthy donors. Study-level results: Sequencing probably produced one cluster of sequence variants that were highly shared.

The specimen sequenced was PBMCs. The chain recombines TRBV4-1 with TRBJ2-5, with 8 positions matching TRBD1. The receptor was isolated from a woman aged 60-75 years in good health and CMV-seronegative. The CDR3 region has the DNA TGCGCCAGCAGCCGTGGACAGGGAGAGCAGTACTTC. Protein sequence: CASSRGQGEQYF.